The 14 T cell receptor beta chains reported below all come from one sample, sequenced in a study of blood T cell repertoires in COVID-19. Here immunoSEQ multiplex PCR was the method, and the copy in TCRdb shows in-frame clones only, minus some. This table has 110,000 or so clones, about four fifths appearing once. The source material was peripheral blood. The origin of the receptors is a human donor in a cohort sampled during active COVID-19.

This sequence joins TRBV18 and TRBJ1-2; 9 bases are a match to TRBD1. The V gene end was trimmed by 3 bases and the J gene end by 4 bases; junction bases not matched to a gene: 3. This CDR3 spans 14 amino acids. Germline loops: CDR1 KGHSH, CDR2 LQKENI. The chain's CDR3 is CASSPSGQGYGYTF. DNA for the CDR3: TGTGCCAGCTCACCCTCGGGACAGGGCTATGGCTACACCTTC. Supplemented by reference TRBV18 and TRBJ1-2, the full variable domain reads NAGVMQNPRHLVRRRGQEARLRCSPMKGHSHVYWYRQLPEEGLKFMVYLQKENIIDESGMPKERFSAEFPKEGPSILRIQQVVRGDSAAYFCASSPSGQGYGYTFGSGTRLTVV.

The chain uses TRBV27 and TRBJ2-3, with a tentative D call TRBD2 (5 bases). Trimming took off 6 bases at V and 0 bases at J, with 13 bases between the two ends. This CDR3 contains 15 residues. The germline CDR1 and CDR2 sequences are MNHEY and SMNVEV (reference sequence). CDR3 in amino acids: CASRISGTSTDTQYF. DNA of the CDR3: TGTGCCAGCAGAATAAGCGGAACTAGCACAGATACGCAGTATTTT.

This chain joins TRBV5-4 and TRBJ1-4; TRBD1 matches at 8 bases. The CDR3 totals 16 residues. Germline values: CDR1 SGHNT, CDR2 YYREEE (reference sequence). With 1 base clipped from V and 10 bases from J, the junction kept 12 bases outside the gene matches. CDR3 in amino acids: CASSLLGVTGERKLFF. The CDR3 bases are TGTGCCAGCAGCTTGTTGGGGGTGACAGGGGAACGAAAACTGTTTTTT.

The chain carries TRBV30 and TRBJ1-1, with D possibly being TRBD1 (5 bases). Trimming took off 2 bases at V and 3 bases at J, with 16 bases between the two ends. Germline V gene lookup returns CDR1 GTSNPN and CDR2 SVGIG (reference sequence). The length of the CDR3 is 15 residues. Here the CDR3 reads CAWSWRGRTHTEAFF. The CDR3 region has the DNA TGTGCCTGGAGTTGGAGGGGCAGGACCCACACTGAAGCTTTCTTT.

The CDR3 nucleotides read TGTGCCAGTAGTCCACTACCCGGGTCTTTTGAAGCTTTCTTT. Translation gives CASSPLPGSFEAFF. V is TRBV19 and J is TRBJ1-1, with unresolved D. Germline lookup yields CDR1 LNHDA and CDR2 SQIVND (reference sequence). V was shortened by 5 bases and J by 7 bases, with 17 bases between the two germline ends. The CDR3 extends over 14 amino acids.

The rearrangement uses TRBV28 and TRBJ2-7; 7 bases match TRBD2. CDR1 and CDR2 from the germline V gene are MDHEN and SYDVKM. Germline trimming cut 2 bases from V and 5 bases from J; bases unmatched to any gene: 6. The CDR3 is 14 amino acids. The DNA for the CDR3 is TGTGCCAGCAGTTTAACGGGGAGGGCCCACGAGCAGTACTTC. This translates into CASSLTGRAHEQYF.

The CDR3 is CAIGGGSSGETQYF. Here the CDR3 DNA reads TGTGCCATCGGGGGGGGAAGTAGCGGGGAGACCCAGTACTTC. The chain links TRBV10-3 to TRBJ2-5; 7 positions agree with TRBD2. The V and J ends lost 8 bases and 5 bases, in that order; junction bases with no gene match: 11. In germline, CDR1 is ENHRY, CDR2 SYGVKD. The CDR3 covers 14 residues.

The V gene is TRBV6-5, the J gene TRBJ1-4, with TRBD1 matching 8 bases. The V gene's germline CDR1 is MNHEY and CDR2 SVGAGI. This CDR3 is 14 amino acids long. The junction had 9 bases not matched to a gene; V was cut back by 8 bases and J by 7 bases. CDR3 DNA: TGTGCCAGCGGTCCGACAGGGGTTGGTGAAAAACTGTTTTTT. It translates to CASGPTGVGEKLFF.

This clone has more than one count but fewer than ten. V usage is TRBV9 and J usage is TRBJ2-7; TRBD1 is a possible D gene (9 bases). Germline V gene data show CDR1 as SGDLS and CDR2 as YYNGEE. V gave up 4 bases and J gave up 1 base, with 18 bases separating them. This CDR3 comprises 16 residues. In DNA, the CDR3 is TGTGCCAGCAGCCGGGATAGCGGGACAGGGTCCTACGAGCAGTACTTC. Protein: CASSRDSGTGSYEQYF.

CDR3 loop: CASRGVGQPSGNTIYF. The CDR3, as DNA: TGTGCCAGCAGGGGCGTAGGACAGCCCTCTGGAAACACCATATATTTT. The chain uses TRBV28 and TRBJ1-3, with D possibly matching TRBD1 (6 bases). The V gene's germline CDR1 is MDHEN and CDR2 SYDVKM. The CDR3 consists of 16 residues. Between the trimmed V and J ends, which lost 6 bases and 0 bases, there was a span of 15 bases.

This clone was recorded once. The chain recombines TRBV7-9 with TRBJ1-6, with 7 bases aligning to TRBD1. After removal of 1 base from V and 6 bases from J, the junction contained 3 bases not matched to a gene. The CDR3 runs to 15 residues. Per germline, CDR1 SEHNR and CDR2 FQNEAQ (reference sequence). CDR3 coding DNA: TGTGCCAGCAGCTTAGGGACAGGTCCTAATTCACCCCTCCACTTT. Its protein is CASSLGTGPNSPLHF.

The CDR3 nucleotides are TGTGCCAGTAGTATAGGCGGCGCCGGCTACGAGCAGTACTTC. This codes for CASSIGGAGYEQYF. The rearrangement links TRBV19 to TRBJ2-7, with D unresolved. This CDR3 has 14 amino acids. V was shortened by 1 base and J by 3 bases, with 10 bases between the two germline ends. CDR1 and CDR2 from the germline V gene are LNHDA and SQIVND (reference sequence).

Written as DNA, the CDR3 is TGTGCCAGCGGCGACAGGGTTCAAGGAGAAAAACTGTTTTTT. This translates into CASGDRVQGEKLFF. This chain links TRBV7-9 with TRBJ1-4; 7 positions agree with TRBD1. Germline V lookup: CDR1 SEHNR, CDR2 FQNEAQ (reference sequence). The CDR3 sequence is 14 residues long. J gave up 8 bases and V 8 bases, and 11 bases lay outside the gene matches.

This chain joins TRBV24-1 and TRBJ1-2; no clear D. There are 13 residues in the CDR3. V dropped 9 bases and J dropped 10 bases, with 20 bases sitting between them. CDR1 is KGHDR, CDR2 SFDVKD, per germline. CDR3: CATRTHSVQVYTF. The CDR3 DNA follows: TGTGCCACCCGGACTCACAGTGTTCAGGTCTACACCTTC.